The entry below describes one TCR beta chain. This specimen belongs to a study of blood T cell repertoires in COVID-19. About the study: COVID-19 samples from acute and convalescent phases originated in the United States, Italy and Spain. T cells, B-cell-depleted T cells, or PBMCs supplied cDNA or gDNA.

This CDR3 is built from 16 residues. Germline lookup yields CDR1 SGHAT and CDR2 FQNNGV. V was trimmed by 0 bases and J by 2 bases, leaving 11 bases between them. In the authors' workflow: Scientists estimated how many nucleated cells there were by amplifying reference gene primers. Some clones are missing from TCRdb's copy, which holds only in-frame ones; the method was immunoSEQ multiplex PCR. The D gene and trimming were derived from the DNA, and the V and J assignments and clone size from that table. The sample includes some 190,000 clones, 70% to 90% of them seen just once. The TCR comes from a human donor in a cohort sampled during active COVID-19. J is TRBJ2-1 and V is TRBV11-2, with D possibly matching TRBD1 (6 bases). Sequencing used peripheral blood. In DNA form, the CDR3 reads TGTGCCAGCAGCTTAGAACCAGGGGTAACCTACAATGAGCAGTTCTTC. Amino acid sequence: CASSLEPGVTYNEQFF.